Presented here are 10 T cell receptor beta chains from one specimen sequenced in a study of blood T cell repertoires in COVID-19. Sequencing used immunoSEQ multiplex PCR; TCRdb keeps in-frame clones, though not all of them. The data show around 110,000 clones, roughly nine tenths seen once. The sequencing input was peripheral blood. The receptors come from a middle-aged man with acute or convalescent COVID-19.

This sequence joins TRBV9 and TRBJ1-1; D is possibly TRBD1 (6 bases). V was trimmed by 4 bases and J by 1 base, leaving 17 bases between them. The CDR3 runs 16 residues. CDR1 and CDR2 (germline): SGDLS, YYNGEE. The CDR3 DNA reads TGTGCCAGCAGCTCAAGACCCGGACAGCAGAACACTGAAGCTTTCTTT. Translated: CASSSRPGQQNTEAFF.

At least ten counts were recorded for this clone. DNA of the CDR3: TGTGCCAGCAGCCCGTGGACAGATTCCTACAATGAGCAGTTCTTC. Its protein is CASSPWTDSYNEQFF. The gene calls are TRBV7-9 and TRBJ2-1; D may be TRBD1 (6 bases). The germline V and J ends were trimmed by 5 bases and 1 base, with 12 bases remaining between them. CDR1 is SEHNR, CDR2 FQNEAQ, per germline (reference sequence). The length of the CDR3 is 15 residues. Variable domain in full (rest from reference TRBV7-9 and TRBJ2-1): DTGVSQNPRHKITKRGQNVTFRCDPISEHNRLYWYRQTLGQGPEFLTYFQNEAQLEKSRLLSDRFSAERPKGSFSTLEIQRTEQGDSAMYLCASSPWTDSYNEQFFGPGTRLTVL.

This chain links TRBV25-1 with TRBJ2-2; unclear D gene. The CDR3 is 13 residues long. Germline CDR1 MGHDK, CDR2 SYGVNS. V was cut by 4 bases and J by 3 bases, with 6 bases left in between. CDR3 coding DNA: TGTGCCAGCAGTGCCAGTTACACCGGGGAGCTGTTTTTT. Amino acids: CASSASYTGELFF.

CDR3: CASSPRQGPYTGELFF. CDR3 coding DNA: TGCGCCAGCAGCCCCCGACAGGGGCCGTACACCGGGGAGCTGTTTTTT. The chain joins TRBV4-3 to TRBJ2-2; the match to TRBD1 covers 8 bases. The V gene's germline CDR1 is LGHNA and CDR2 YSLEER. The CDR3 has 16 amino acids. V was clipped by 4 bases and J by 3 bases; unmatched bases: 7.

A few counts support this clone. The rearrangement links TRBV11-3 to TRBJ2-6; D is ambiguous. V dropped 5 bases and J dropped 0 bases, with 5 bases sitting between them. From germline, CDR1 is SGHNT and CDR2 YENEEA. The CDR3 has 14 amino acids. The chain's CDR3 is CASSLSSGANVLTF. In DNA, the CDR3 is TGTGCCAGCAGCCTTAGCTCTGGGGCCAACGTCCTGACTTTC.

The chain employs TRBV12-3 or TRBV12-4 and TRBJ2-1, with 8 positions matching TRBD2. With V trimmed by 3 bases and J by 9 bases, 1 base remained unmatched. The CDR3 runs to 12 residues. The CDR3 loop reads CASSFAGGEQFF. CDR3 bases: TGTGCCAGCAGTTTTGCGGGGGGTGAGCAGTTCTTC.

The rearrangement links TRBV29-1 to TRBJ2-3; the match to TRBD1 covers 8 bases. Germline V gene lookup returns CDR1 SQVTM and CDR2 ANQGSEA. J lost 5 bases, V lost 4 bases, and 11 bases had no gene match. The CDR3 extends over 15 amino acids. CDR3 DNA: TGCAGCGTTGCCAGGGGGCTCATCGGTGGAGATACGCAGTATTTT. It translates to CSVARGLIGGDTQYF.

The CDR3 loop reads CASSGSGGSAGSYEQYF. The CDR3, as DNA: TGTGCCAGCAGTGGTTCAGGGGGGTCGGCCGGATCCTACGAGCAGTACTTC. The rearrangement uses TRBV25-1 and TRBJ2-7; weak D call: TRBD1 (7 bases). The germline gives CDR1 MGHDK, CDR2 SYGVNS. The CDR3 has 17 amino acids. V lost 4 bases to trimming and J lost 1 base, with 20 bases between them.

This chain joins TRBV30 and TRBJ1-4, with no clear D. This CDR3 comprises 12 residues. V was pared by 0 bases and J by 7 bases, with 6 bases between. The germline V gene encodes CDR1 GTSNPN and CDR2 SVGIG (reference sequence). CDR3 coding DNA: TGTGCCTGGAGTGTACAGCCTGAAAAACTGTTTTTT. This sequence encodes CAWSVQPEKLFF.

The rearrangement links TRBV19 to TRBJ1-2; D remains ambiguous. The CDR3 contains 13 residues. The germline V and J ends were trimmed by 4 bases and 0 bases, with 6 bases remaining between them. Germline V gives CDR1 LNHDA, CDR2 SQIVND (reference sequence). The CDR3 loop is CASSTDTNYGYTF. For the CDR3, the DNA is TGTGCCAGTAGTACCGACACTAACTATGGCTACACCTTC.